This entry is about one T cell receptor (beta chain). These data originate in a study of blood T cell repertoires in COVID-19. Background on the study: Acute and convalescent COVID-19 samples came from the United States, Italy and Spain.

V lost 0 bases and J lost 8, with 8 bases in between. The CDR3 runs 12 residues. CDR1 is SGHRS and CDR2 is YFSETQ in the germline V gene. The authors' processing: Amplification with reference gene primers provided the estimates of nucleated cell counts. The protocol was immunoSEQ multiplex PCR, while the TCRdb copy is restricted to in-frame clones and leaves out a portion. That table gives V, J and clone size, and the DNA gave D and trimming. The table shows tens of thousands of clones, with roughly 82% occurring only once. V usage is TRBV5-1 and J usage is TRBJ1-2; D is undetermined. The sequenced sample consisted of peripheral blood. This receptor was obtained from a human donor in a cohort sampled during active COVID-19. The CDR3 loop is CASSLDMNGYTF. The CDR3 DNA is TGCGCCAGCAGCTTGGACATGAACGGCTACACCTTC.